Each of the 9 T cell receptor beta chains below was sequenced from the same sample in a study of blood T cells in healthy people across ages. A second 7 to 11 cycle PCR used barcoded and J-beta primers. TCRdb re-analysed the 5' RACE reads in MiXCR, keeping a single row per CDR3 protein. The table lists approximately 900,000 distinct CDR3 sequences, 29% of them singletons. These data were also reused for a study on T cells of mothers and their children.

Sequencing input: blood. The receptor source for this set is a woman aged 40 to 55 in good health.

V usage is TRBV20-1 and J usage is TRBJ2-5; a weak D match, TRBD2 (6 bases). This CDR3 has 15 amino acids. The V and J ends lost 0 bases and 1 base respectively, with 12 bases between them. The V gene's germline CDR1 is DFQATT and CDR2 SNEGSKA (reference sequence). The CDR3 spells CSARDGGWSQETQYF. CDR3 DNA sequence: TGCAGTGCTAGAGATGGAGGGTGGTCCCAAGAGACCCAGTACTTC.

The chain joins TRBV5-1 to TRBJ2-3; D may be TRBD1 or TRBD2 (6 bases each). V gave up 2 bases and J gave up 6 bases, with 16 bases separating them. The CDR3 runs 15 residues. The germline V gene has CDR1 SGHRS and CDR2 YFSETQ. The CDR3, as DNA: TGCGCCAGCAGCTTAACTAAGGGGGGTGCGGATACGCAGTATTTT. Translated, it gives CASSLTKGGADTQYF.

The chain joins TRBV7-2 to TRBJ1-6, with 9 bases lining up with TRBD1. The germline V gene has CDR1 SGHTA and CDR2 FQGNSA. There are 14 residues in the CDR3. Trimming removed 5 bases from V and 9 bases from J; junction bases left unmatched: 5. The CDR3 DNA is TGTGCCAGCAGCCAGGACAGGGGTTCTTCACCCCTCCACTTT. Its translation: CASSQDRGSSPLHF.

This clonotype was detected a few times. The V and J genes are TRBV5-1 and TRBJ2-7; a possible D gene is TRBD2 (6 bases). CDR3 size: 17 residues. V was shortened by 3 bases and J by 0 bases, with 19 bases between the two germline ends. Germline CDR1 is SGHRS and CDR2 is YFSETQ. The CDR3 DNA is TGCGCCAGCAGCTCTGGCGGGACTCCAACCAGCTCCTACGAGCAGTACTTC. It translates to CASSSGGTPTSSYEQYF.

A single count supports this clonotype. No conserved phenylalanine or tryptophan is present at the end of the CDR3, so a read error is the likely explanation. This chain's CDR3 is CASSSRVWGGNEQFV. As DNA, the CDR3 is TGTGCCAGCAGTTCCAGGGTCTGGGGCGGCAATGAGCAGTTCGTC. This sequence joins TRBV28 and TRBJ2-1; the D gene is possibly TRBD1 (5 bases). This CDR3 region has 15 residues. Germline V gene lookup returns CDR1 MDHEN and CDR2 SYDVKM. V dropped 4 bases and J dropped 6 bases, with 16 bases sitting between them.

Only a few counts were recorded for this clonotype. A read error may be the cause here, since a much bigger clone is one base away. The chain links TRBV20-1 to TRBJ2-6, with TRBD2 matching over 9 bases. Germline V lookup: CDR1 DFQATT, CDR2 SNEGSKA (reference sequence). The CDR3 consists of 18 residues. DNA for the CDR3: TGCAATGCTAGAGCACTCAGCGGGGGGCGTGCTGGGGCCAACGTCCTGACTTTC. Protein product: CNARALSGGRAGANVLTF.

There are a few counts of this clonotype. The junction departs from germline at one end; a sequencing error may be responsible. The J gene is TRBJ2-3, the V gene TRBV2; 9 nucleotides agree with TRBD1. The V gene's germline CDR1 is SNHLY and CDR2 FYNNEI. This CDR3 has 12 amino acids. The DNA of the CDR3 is TGTGCCAGCTGGACAGGGGAAGATGCGCAGTATTTT. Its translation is CASWTGEDAQYF.

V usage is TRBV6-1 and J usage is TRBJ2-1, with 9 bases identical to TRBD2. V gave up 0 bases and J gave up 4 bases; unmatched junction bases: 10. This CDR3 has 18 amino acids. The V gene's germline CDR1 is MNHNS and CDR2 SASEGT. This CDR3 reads CASSEAAGTSHIYNEQFF. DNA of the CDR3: TGTGCCAGCAGTGAAGCCGCCGGGACTAGCCACATTTACAATGAGCAGTTCTTC.

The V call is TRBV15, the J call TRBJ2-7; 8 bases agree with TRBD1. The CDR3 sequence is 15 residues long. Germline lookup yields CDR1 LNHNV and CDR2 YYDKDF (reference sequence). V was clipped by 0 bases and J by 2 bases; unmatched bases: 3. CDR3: CATSRDGTGPYEQYF. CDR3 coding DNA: TGTGCCACCAGCAGAGATGGGACAGGTCCCTACGAGCAGTACTTC. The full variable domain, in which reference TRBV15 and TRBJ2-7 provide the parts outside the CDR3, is DAMVIQNPRYQVTQFGKPVTLSCSQTLNHNVMYWYQQKSSQAPKLLFHYYDKDFNNEADTPDNFQSRRPNTSFCFLDIRSPGLGDTAMYLCATSRDGTGPYEQYFGPGTRLTVT.